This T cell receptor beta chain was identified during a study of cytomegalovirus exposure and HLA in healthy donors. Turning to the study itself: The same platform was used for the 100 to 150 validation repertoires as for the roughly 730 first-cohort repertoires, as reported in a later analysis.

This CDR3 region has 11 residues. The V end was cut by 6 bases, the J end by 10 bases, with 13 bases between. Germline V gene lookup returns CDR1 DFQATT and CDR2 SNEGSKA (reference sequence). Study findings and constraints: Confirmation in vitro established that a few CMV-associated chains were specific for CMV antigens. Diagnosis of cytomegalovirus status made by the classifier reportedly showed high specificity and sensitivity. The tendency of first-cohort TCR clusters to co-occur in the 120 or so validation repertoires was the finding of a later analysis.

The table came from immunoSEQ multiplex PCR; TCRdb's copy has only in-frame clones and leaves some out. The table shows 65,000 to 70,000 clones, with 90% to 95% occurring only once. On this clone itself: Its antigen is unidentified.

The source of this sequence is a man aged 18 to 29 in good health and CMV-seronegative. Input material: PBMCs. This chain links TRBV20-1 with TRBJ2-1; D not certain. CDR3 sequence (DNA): TGCAGTGCAAAGACAATACAAGAGCAGTTCTTC. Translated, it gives CSAKTIQEQFF.